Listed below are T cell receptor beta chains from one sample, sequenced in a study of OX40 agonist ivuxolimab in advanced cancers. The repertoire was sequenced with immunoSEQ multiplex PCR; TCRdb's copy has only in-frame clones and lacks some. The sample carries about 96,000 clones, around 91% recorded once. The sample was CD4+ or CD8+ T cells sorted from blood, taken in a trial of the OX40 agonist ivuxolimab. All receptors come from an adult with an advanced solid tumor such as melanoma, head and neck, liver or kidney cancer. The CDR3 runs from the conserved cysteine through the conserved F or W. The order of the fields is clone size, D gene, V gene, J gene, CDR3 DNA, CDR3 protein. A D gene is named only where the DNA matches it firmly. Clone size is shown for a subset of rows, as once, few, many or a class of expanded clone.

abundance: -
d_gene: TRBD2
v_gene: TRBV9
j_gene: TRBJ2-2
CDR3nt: TGTGCCAGCAGCGCAAAAACTAGCGGGAGGCCTGGGGGCGGGGAGCTGTTTTTT
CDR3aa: CASSAKTSGRPGGGELFF

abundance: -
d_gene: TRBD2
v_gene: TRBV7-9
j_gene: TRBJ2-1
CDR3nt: TGTGCCAGCAGCATCCCTAAGGAGGGGACTAGGGGTAATGAGCAGTTCTTC
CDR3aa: CASSIPKEGTRGNEQFF

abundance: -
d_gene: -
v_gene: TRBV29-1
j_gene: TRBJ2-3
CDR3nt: TGCAGCGTTTCTCAAGCGGCGAGGGGTACGCAGTATTTT
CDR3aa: CSVSQAARGTQYF

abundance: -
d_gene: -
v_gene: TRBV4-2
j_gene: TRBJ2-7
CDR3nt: TGTGCCAGCAGCCAAGAATACTTTGAAGATACCTACGAGCAGTACTTC
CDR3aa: CASSQEYFEDTYEQYF

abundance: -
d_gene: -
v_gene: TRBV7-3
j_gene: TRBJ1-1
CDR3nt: TGTGCCAGCAGCTACGACAGGTTCACTGAAGCTTTCTTT
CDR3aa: CASSYDRFTEAFF

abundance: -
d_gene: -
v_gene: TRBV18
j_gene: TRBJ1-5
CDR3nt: TGTGCCAGCTCACCCTCGGGAGACAATCAGCCCCAGCATTTT
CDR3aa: CASSPSGDNQPQHF

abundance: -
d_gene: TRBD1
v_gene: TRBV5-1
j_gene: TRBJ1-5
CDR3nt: TGCGCCAGCAGCGTAGGGACAGGAGGCAATCAGCCCCAGCATTTT
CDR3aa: CASSVGTGGNQPQHF

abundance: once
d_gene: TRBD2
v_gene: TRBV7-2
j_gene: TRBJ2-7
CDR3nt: TGTGCCAGCAGCCGACTAGCGGGAGGGCCTGGCGAGCAGTACTTC
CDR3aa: CASSRLAGGPGEQYF

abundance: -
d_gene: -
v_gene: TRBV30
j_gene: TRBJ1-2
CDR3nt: TGTGCCTGGATACTATCTCCGGGGTATGGCTACACCTTC
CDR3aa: CAWILSPGYGYTF

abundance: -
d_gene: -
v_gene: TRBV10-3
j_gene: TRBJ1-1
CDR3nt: TGTGCCATCAGTGGGACGGTCCTTGGGGACACTGAAGCTTTCTTT
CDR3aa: CAISGTVLGDTEAFF

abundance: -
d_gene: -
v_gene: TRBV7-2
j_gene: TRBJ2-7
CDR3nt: TGTGCCAGCAGCGATCCGACAAGCTACTCGCAGTACTTC
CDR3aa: CASSDPTSYSQYF

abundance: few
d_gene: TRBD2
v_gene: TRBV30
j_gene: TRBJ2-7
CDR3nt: TGTGCCTGGAGTGGCGGGGGGACCTACGAGCAGTACTTC
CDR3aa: CAWSGGGTYEQYF

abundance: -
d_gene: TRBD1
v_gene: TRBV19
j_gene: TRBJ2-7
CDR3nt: TGTGCCAGTAGTATAGAGGGGACAGGTACCTTCGAGCAGTACTTC
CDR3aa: CASSIEGTGTFEQYF

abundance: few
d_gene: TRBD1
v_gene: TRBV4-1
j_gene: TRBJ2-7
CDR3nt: TGCGCCAGCAGCCAACCGGGACAGGGGCGTCGCGAGCAGTACTTC
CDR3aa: CASSQPGQGRREQYF

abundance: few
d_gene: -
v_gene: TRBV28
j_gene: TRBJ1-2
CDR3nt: TGTGCCAGCTGGCCAGTGGGGGCAGCTAACTATGGCTACACCTTC
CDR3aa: CASWPVGAANYGYTF

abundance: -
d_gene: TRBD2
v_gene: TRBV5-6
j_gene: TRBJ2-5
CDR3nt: TGTGCCAGCAGCTTGGGTGGACTAGCGGGAATCCAAGAGACCCAGTACTTC
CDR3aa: CASSLGGLAGIQETQYF

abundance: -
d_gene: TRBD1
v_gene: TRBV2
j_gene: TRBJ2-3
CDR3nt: TGTGCCAGCAGGGGCCTGCTGGGACAGGGGGACGCAGATACGCAGTATTTT
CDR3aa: CASRGLLGQGDADTQYF

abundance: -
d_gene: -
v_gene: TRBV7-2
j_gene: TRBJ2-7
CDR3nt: TGTGCCAGCAGCTTAGTCTCCGGGAGTACGGACGAGCAGTACTTC
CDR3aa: CASSLVSGSTDEQYF

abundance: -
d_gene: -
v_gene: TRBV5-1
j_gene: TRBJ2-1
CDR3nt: TGCGCCAGCAGACCTGAAGGGGGACGGGCTTACAATGAGCAGTTCTTC
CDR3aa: CASRPEGGRAYNEQFF

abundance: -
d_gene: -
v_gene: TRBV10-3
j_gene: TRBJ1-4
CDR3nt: TGTGCCGGACCTGAACAGGTGGGCGAAAAACTGTTTTTT
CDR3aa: CAGPEQVGEKLFF

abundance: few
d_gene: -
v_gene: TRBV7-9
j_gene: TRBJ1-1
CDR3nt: TGTGCCAGCAGCTTATCATCTACGGTGAGGAACACTGAAGCTTTCTTT
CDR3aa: CASSLSSTVRNTEAFF

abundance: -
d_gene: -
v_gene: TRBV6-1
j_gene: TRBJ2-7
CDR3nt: TGTGCCAGCAGTGGGCCAACCTCCTACGAGCAGTACTTC
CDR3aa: CASSGPTSYEQYF

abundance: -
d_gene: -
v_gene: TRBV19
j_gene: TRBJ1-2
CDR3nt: TGTGCCAGTAGTATAAGGGGTCTCGGGTACGGCTACACCTTC
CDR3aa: CASSIRGLGYGYTF

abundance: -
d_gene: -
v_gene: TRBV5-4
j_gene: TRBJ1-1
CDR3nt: TGTGCCAGCAGCACCACAGGAATGAACACTGAAGCTTTCTTT
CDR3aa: CASSTTGMNTEAFF

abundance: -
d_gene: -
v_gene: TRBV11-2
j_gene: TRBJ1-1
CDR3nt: TGTGCCAGCAGCTCGATCAGGACTACACCATCCTTAAAAGCTTTCTTT
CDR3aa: CASSSIRTTPSLKAFF

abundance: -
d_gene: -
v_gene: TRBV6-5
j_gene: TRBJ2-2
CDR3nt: TGTGCCAGCAGCCTCGACAGGACAACCGGGGAGCTGTTTTTT
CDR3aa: CASSLDRTTGELFF

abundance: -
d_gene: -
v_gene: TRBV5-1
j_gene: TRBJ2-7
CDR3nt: TGCGCCAGCACCTCGGGGCAATCCTACGAGCAGTACTTC
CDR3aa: CASTSGQSYEQYF

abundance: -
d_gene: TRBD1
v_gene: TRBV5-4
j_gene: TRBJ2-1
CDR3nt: TGTGCCAGCACCTTAAGACAGGGGGCCCACAATGAGCAGTTCTTC
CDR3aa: CASTLRQGAHNEQFF

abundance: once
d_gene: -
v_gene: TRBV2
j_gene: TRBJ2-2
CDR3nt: TGTGCCAGCAGTGAATATAGCAGGAACACCGGGGAGCTGTTTTTT
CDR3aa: CASSEYSRNTGELFF

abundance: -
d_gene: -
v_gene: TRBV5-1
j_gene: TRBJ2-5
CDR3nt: TGCGCCAGCAGCTTTGGACTGAGACAAGAGACCCAGTACTTC
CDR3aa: CASSFGLRQETQYF

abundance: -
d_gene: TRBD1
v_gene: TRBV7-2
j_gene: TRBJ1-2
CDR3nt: TGTGCCAGCAGCTTAAGGGACAGGGAGGGTGGCTACACCTTC
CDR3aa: CASSLRDREGGYTF

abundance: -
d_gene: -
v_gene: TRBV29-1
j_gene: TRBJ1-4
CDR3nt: TGCAGCGCCCGGGCTGCAGCTAATGAAAAACTGTTTTTT
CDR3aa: CSARAAANEKLFF

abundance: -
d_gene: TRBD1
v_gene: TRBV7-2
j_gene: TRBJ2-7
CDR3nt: TGTGCCAGCAGCTCGGTCCGGGACAGGGGGACCTACGAGCAGTACTTC
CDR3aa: CASSSVRDRGTYEQYF

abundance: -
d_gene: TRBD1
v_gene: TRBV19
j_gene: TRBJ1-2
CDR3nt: TGTGCCAGTACCAGGACAGGGTATAACTATGGCTACACCTTC
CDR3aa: CASTRTGYNYGYTF

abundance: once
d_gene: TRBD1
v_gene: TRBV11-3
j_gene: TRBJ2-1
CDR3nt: TGTGCCAGCAGCTTCACAGGGGTCGGCTACAATGAGCAGTTCTTC
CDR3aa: CASSFTGVGYNEQFF

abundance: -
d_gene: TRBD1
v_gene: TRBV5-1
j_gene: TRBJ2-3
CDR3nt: TGCGCCAGCAGCTTGTCACAGGGGGATACGCAGTATTTT
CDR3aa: CASSLSQGDTQYF

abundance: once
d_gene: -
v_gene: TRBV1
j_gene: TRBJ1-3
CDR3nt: TGCACCAGCAGCCAAGTAGGCAAGCGAGACACCATATATTTT
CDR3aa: CTSSQVGKRDTIYF

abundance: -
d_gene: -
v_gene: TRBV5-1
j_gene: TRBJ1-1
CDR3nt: TGCGCCAGCAGCGAGGACAGCCTGAACACTGAAGCTTTCTTT
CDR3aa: CASSEDSLNTEAFF

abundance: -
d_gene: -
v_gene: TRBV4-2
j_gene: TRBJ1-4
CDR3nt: TGTGCCAGCAGCCAAGAATTGGGGAAGAGGGGAGATGAAAAACTGTTTTTT
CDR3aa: CASSQELGKRGDEKLFF

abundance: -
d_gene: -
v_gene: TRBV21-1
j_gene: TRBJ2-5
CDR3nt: TGTGCCAGCAGCAAAGAAATCGGACAAGAGACCCAGTACTTC
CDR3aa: CASSKEIGQETQYF

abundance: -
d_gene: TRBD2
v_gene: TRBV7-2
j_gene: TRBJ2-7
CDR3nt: TGTGCCAGCAGCCCCGAGGGGACTAGTTTTGGGAAATACGAGCAGTACTTC
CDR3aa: CASSPEGTSFGKYEQYF

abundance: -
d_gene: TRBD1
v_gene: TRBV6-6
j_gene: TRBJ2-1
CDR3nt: TGTGCCAGCAGTTACTCGACAGGGCGAGGCGATGAGCAGTTCTTC
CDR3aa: CASSYSTGRGDEQFF

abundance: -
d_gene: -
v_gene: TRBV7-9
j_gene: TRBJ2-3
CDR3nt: TGTGCCAGCAGCTCCCTCCGGGACAACACAGATACGCAGTATTTT
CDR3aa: CASSSLRDNTDTQYF

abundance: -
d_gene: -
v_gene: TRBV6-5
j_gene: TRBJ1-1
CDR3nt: TGTGCCAGCAGAATACAGGGAGAAGCTTTCTTT
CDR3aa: CASRIQGEAFF

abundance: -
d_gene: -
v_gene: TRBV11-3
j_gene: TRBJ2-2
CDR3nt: TGTGCCAGCAGCTTAGCTAGCGTAGCCGGGGAGCTGTTTTTT
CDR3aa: CASSLASVAGELFF

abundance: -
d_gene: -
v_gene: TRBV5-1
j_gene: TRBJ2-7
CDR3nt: TGCGCCAGCAGCTTGGTCGACCCCTACACGGGCGAGCAGTACTTC
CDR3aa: CASSLVDPYTGEQYF

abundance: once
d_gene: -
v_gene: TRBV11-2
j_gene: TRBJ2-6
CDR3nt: TGTGCCAGCAGCTTAGGGATCCTCTCTGGGGCCAACGTCCTGACTTTC
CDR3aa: CASSLGILSGANVLTF

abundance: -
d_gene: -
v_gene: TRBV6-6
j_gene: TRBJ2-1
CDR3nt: TGTGCCAGCAGTATACGGAGGTACAATGAGCAGTTCTTC
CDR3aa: CASSIRRYNEQFF

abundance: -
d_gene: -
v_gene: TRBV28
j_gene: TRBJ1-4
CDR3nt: TGTGCAGTTGAGCGGGCAGCCGGAACTAATGAAAAACTGTTTTTT
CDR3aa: CAVERAAGTNEKLFF

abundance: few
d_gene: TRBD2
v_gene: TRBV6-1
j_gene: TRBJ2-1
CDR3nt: TGTGCCAGCACCGGACTAGCGGGAGTACGGCAGTTCTTC
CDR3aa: CASTGLAGVRQFF

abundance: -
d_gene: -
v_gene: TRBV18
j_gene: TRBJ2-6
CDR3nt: TGTGCCAGCTCACCACCCAGGGGCGGTAGCTCTGGGGCCAACGTCCTGACTTTC
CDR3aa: CASSPPRGGSSGANVLTF

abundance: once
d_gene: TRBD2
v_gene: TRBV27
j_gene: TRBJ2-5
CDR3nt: TGTGCCAGCAGTCGACTAGCGGGGGGGGAGACCCAGTACTTC
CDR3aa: CASSRLAGGETQYF

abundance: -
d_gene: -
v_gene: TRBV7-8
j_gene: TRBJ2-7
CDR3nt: TGTGCCAGCAGCTTTGGCTCCTACGAGCAGTACTTC
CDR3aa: CASSFGSYEQYF

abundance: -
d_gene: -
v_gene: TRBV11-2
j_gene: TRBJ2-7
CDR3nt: TGTGCCAGCAGCTTTGGGTACAGAGACTACGAGCAGTACTTC
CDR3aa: CASSFGYRDYEQYF

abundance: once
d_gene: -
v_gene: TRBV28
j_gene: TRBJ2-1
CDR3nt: TGTGCCAGCAGTACGACCTACCTACAGTTCTTC
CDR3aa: CASSTTYLQFF

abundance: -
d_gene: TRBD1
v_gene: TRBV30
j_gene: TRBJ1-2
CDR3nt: TGTGCCTGGAGCAACGACAGGGGAGGAAGCTATGGCTACACCTTC
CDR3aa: CAWSNDRGGSYGYTF

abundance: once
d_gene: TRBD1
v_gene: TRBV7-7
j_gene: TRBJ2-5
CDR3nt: TGTGCTAGCAGCCCGGACAGGGGGCGGGAGACCCAGTACTTC
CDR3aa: CASSPDRGRETQYF